This T cell receptor (beta chain) is from a study of T cell clones after liver transplantation. Regarding the study as a whole: In a couple of subjects, few donor cells limited the measurable donor-reactive repertoire.

There are 15 residues in the CDR3. Trimming removed 5 bases from V and 5 bases from J; junction bases left unmatched: 5. Germline V gene lookup returns CDR1 SGHTA and CDR2 FQGNSA. Notes on this clone: Its antigen is still unknown.

TCRdb keeps only in-frame clones here, not all; method: immunoSEQ multiplex PCR. The table lists nearly 55,000 clones, 84% of them singletons, with 8% to 9.5% in the top ten. This sequence was found in a human donor who received a liver transplant. V gene TRBV7-2 combines with J gene TRBJ2-5; 13 bases align to TRBD2. The sample in question was CD4+ T cells from blood, obtained before liver transplant. CDR3: CASSRTSGGEETQYF. The DNA for the CDR3 is TGTGCCAGCAGCCGGACTAGCGGGGGAGAGGAGACCCAGTACTTC.